This T cell receptor beta chain was documented in a study of cytomegalovirus exposure and HLA in healthy donors. Study in general: HLA-typed donors were the source of 90 million or so unique TCRs, which an early data release held.

CDR1 is MNHEY and CDR2 is SVGAGI in the germline V gene. This CDR3 is built from 14 residues. Germline trimming cut 1 base from V and 4 bases from J; bases unmatched to any gene: 1. As concerns this clone: Its antigen is not identified.

PCR involved 60 Vbeta and 13 Jbeta primers. Clones were read by immunoSEQ multiplex PCR, and TCRdb kept only the in-frame ones, dropping some. Altogether approximately 110,000 clones are present, approximately 79% being singletons, with the ten largest covering about 6.9%. Study-wide findings and caveats: In a later analysis, at a false discovery rate of 0.05, roughly 18,000 TCR beta sequences were associated with HLA alleles. With high specificity and sensitivity, the classifier reportedly diagnosed cytomegalovirus status.

The sequence came from a man aged 30 to 39 in good health and CMV-seropositive. The sequencing input was PBMCs. The rearrangement links TRBV6-5 to TRBJ2-7, with TRBD1 matching over 10 bases. The CDR3 sequence: CASSYLGQGYEQYF. CDR3 bases: TGTGCCAGCAGTTACTTGGGACAGGGGTACGAGCAGTACTTC.